Listed below are T cell receptor beta chains from one sample, sequenced in a study of cytomegalovirus exposure and HLA in healthy donors. TCRdb keeps only in-frame clones here, not all; method: immunoSEQ multiplex PCR. The repertoire consists of some 63,000 clones, with roughly 84% occurring once and the leading ten covering under 2%. Input material: PBMCs. These receptor sequences come from a human donor in good health. CDR3s include the opening cysteine and the closing phenylalanine or tryptophan. The order of the fields is J gene, clone size, V gene, D gene, CDR3 DNA, CDR3 protein. A D gene is named only where the DNA matches it firmly. The listing skips clone size in some rows; elsewhere it reads once, few, many or a size class.

TRBJ2-3 - TRBV5-1 - TGCGCCAGCAGCCCCCGGGACACCCGCACAGATACGCAGTATTTT CASSPRDTRTDTQYF
TRBJ1-1 - TRBV6-1 - TGTGCCAGCAGTGAAGGGACAGCAAAAGCTTTCTTT CASSEGTAKAFF
TRBJ1-5 - TRBV15 TRBD1 TGTGCCACCAGCAGAGAGGGGCGGTTTCAGGGGGCGGATCAGCCCCAGCATTTT CATSREGRFQGADQPQHF
TRBJ2-6 - TRBV9 TRBD1 TGTGCCAGCAGCTATACAGGGGGCGCTGGGGCCAACGTCCTGACTTTC CASSYTGGAGANVLTF
TRBJ1-1 - TRBV4-1 - TGCGCCAGCAGCCAAGTTCGGGGCACTGAAGCTTTCTTT CASSQVRGTEAFF
TRBJ1-2 - TRBV4-2 - TGTGCCAGCAGCCAAGTACTTGCCGAGGCAGTTCCTTACACCTTC CASSQVLAEAVPYTF
TRBJ2-1 - TRBV7-3 TRBD2 TGTGCCAGCAGTTCTACTAGCGGGAGGGCCTCGGACAATGAGCAGTTCTTC CASSSTSGRASDNEQFF
TRBJ2-7 - TRBV5-1 - TGCGCCAGCAGCACCCAGGCCGGGACAAATTACGAGCAGTACTTC CASSTQAGTNYEQYF
TRBJ2-1 - TRBV14 TRBD2 TGTGCCAGCAGCCATCCCACCCACCAAGCGGGGGAGGCCTACAATGAGCAGTTCTTC CASSHPTHQAGEAYNEQFF
TRBJ2-4 - TRBV21-1 - TGTGCCAGCAGCACACTACAGGTCTTGGCCAAAAACATTCAGTACTTC CASSTLQVLAKNIQYF
TRBJ2-5 - TRBV28 - TGTGCCAGCAGACACTCGAGGGGGGGAGAGACCCAGTACTTC CASRHSRGGETQYF
TRBJ2-7 - TRBV5-6 TRBD1 TGTGCCAGCAGCCCCGGACAGGGGGCCTACGAGCAGTACTTC CASSPGQGAYEQYF
TRBJ2-2 - TRBV7-8 TRBD2 TGTGCCAGCAGCTTAGGCTGGCGGGGGGGCATCGGGGAGCTGTTTTTT CASSLGWRGGIGELFF
TRBJ2-7 - TRBV7-2 - TGTGCCAGCAGCTCGACTAGTTCTTACGAGCAGTACTTC CASSSTSSYEQYF
TRBJ2-7 - TRBV2 TRBD2 TGTGCCAGCATCGCGGGGGGGATCGTCTACGAGCAGTACTTC CASIAGGIVYEQYF
TRBJ1-1 - TRBV7-9 - TGTGCCAGCAGCTTAAACGCGGACATCTCAGCTTTCTTT CASSLNADISAFF
TRBJ1-2 - TRBV19 TRBD1 TGTGCCAGTAGTTTATTGACAGGGGGCAGCTATGGCTACACCTTC CASSLLTGGSYGYTF
TRBJ1-5 few TRBV6-1 TRBD1 TGTGCCAGCAGTGAATCTACAGGGGGTCAGCCCCAGCATTTT CASSESTGGQPQHF
TRBJ2-1 - TRBV9 TRBD2 TGTGCCAGCACGGGACTAGCGGATAATGAGCAGTTCTTC CASTGLADNEQFF
TRBJ2-5 - TRBV6-1 TRBD1 TGTGCCAGCAGTGACGGGGGACAGGGGACGGAGACCCAGTACTTC CASSDGGQGTETQYF
TRBJ2-7 - TRBV5-1 - TGCGCCAGCAGCTTGGAAACAGGGTGGTACGAGCAGTACTTC CASSLETGWYEQYF
TRBJ2-1 once TRBV10-1 - TGCGCCAGCAGGGGGGACACCAATGAGCAGTTCTTC CASRGDTNEQFF
TRBJ2-7 - TRBV6-5 TRBD2 TGTGCCAGCAGTTACCCGGGAGGGGCTGGGAGCGAGCAGTACTTC CASSYPGGAGSEQYF
TRBJ1-1 - TRBV5-6 - TGTGCCAGCAGCTGGCCGGGACAGAACACTGAAGCTTTCTTT CASSWPGQNTEAFF
TRBJ2-4 - TRBV11-2 - TGTGCCAGCAGCGTACTCACTAGTAGAAACATTCAGTACTTC CASSVLTSRNIQYF
TRBJ2-2 - TRBV30 - TGTGCCCTTCCGAGGGGACACGGGGAGCTGTTTTTT CALPRGHGELFF